This record looks at one TCR beta chain sequence and its context. Germline V gene data show CDR1 as MNHEY and CDR2 as SVGAGI. There are 13 residues in the CDR3. V lost 7 bases to trimming and J lost 4 bases, with 13 bases between them. This specimen comes from a study of blood T cell repertoires in COVID-19. As originally analysed: By means of reference gene primer amplification, nucleated cell counts were estimated. The method was immunoSEQ multiplex PCR; TCRdb's version includes in-frame clones alone and lacks a portion of them. Clone size and V and J calls were adopted from that table, with D and trimming inferred from the DNA. The table has about 300,000 clones, 70% to 90% seen once.

The specimen sequenced was PBMCs or T cells enriched from blood (not recorded which). J is TRBJ1-2 and V is TRBV6-5, with a possible D match to TRBD1 (6 bases). The receptor's source is a man younger than 40 who had recovered from COVID-19. This chain's CDR3 is CASTHGGAYGYTF. CDR3 bases: TGTGCCAGCACCCACGGGGGGGCCTATGGCTACACCTTC.